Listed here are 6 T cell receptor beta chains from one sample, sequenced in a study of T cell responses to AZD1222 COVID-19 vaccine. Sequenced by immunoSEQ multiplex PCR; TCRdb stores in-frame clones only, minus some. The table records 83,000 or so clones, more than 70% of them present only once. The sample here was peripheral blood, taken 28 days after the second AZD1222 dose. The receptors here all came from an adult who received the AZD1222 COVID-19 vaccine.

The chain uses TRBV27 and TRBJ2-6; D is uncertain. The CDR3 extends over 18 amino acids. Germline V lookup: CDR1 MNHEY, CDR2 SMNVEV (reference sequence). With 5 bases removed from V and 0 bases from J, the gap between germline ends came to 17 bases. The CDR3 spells CASSPRGRATSGANVLTF. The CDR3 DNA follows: TGTGCCAGCAGTCCCCGTGGTCGGGCTACCTCTGGGGCCAACGTCCTGACTTTC.

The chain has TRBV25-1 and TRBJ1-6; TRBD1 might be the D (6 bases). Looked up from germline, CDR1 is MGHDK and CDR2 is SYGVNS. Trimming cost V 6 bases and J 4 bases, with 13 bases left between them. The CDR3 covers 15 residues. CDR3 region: CASRPPGQYNSPLHF. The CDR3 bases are TGTGCCAGCAGACCACCGGGACAATATAATTCACCCCTCCACTTT. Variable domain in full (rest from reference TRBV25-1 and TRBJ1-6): EADIYQTPRYLVIGTGKKITLECSQTMGHDKMYWYQQDPGMELHLIHYSYGVNSTEKGDLSSESTVSRIRTEHFPLTLESARPSHTSQYLCASRPPGQYNSPLHFGNGTRLTVT.

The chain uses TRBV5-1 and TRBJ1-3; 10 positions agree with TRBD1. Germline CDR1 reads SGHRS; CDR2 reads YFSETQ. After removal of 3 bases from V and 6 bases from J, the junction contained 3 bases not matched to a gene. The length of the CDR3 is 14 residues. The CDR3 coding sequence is TGCGCCAGCAGCTGGACAGGGGGAGAAAACACCATATATTTT. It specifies CASSWTGGENTIYF.

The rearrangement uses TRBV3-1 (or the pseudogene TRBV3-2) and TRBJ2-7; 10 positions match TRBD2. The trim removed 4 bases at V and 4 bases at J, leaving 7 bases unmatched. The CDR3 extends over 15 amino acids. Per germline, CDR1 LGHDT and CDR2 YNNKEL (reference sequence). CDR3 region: CASSRSPSGSYEQYF. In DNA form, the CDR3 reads TGTGCCAGCAGCCGTTCCCCTAGCGGGAGTTACGAGCAGTACTTC.

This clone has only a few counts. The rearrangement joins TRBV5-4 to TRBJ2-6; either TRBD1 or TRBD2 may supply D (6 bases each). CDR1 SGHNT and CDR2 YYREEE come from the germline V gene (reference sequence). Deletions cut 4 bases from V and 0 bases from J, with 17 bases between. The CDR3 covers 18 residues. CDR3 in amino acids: CASSPLSEGGSGANVLTF. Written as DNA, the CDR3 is TGTGCCAGCAGCCCACTATCTGAGGGGGGCTCTGGGGCCAACGTCCTGACTTTC. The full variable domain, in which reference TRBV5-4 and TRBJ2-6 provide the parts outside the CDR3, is ETGVTQSPTHLIKTRGQQVTLRCSSQSGHNTVSWYQQALGQGPQFIFQYYREEENGRGNFPPRFSGLQFPNYSSELNVNALELDDSALYLCASSPLSEGGSGANVLTFGAGSRLTVL.

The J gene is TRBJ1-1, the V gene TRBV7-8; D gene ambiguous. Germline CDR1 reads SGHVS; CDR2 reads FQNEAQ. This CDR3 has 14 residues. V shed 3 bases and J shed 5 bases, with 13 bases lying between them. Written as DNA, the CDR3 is TGTGCCAGCAGCTTTGAGATCCCGGGGACTGAAGCTTTCTTT. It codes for CASSFEIPGTEAFF.